The 19 T cell receptor beta chains in this list originate from one sample, sequenced in a study of T cell responses to AZD1222 COVID-19 vaccine. TCRdb keeps only in-frame clones here, not all; method: immunoSEQ multiplex PCR. The sample has approximately 150,000 clones; 94% are singletons. The sequencing used peripheral blood, collected 28 days after the second AZD1222 dose. The receptors stem from an adult who received the AZD1222 COVID-19 vaccine.

V and J are TRBV5-6 and TRBJ1-2; 7 bases agree with TRBD1. The CDR3 is 14 amino acids. Germline V lookup: CDR1 SGHDT, CDR2 YYEEEE. Losses at the gene ends were 5 bases for V and 7 bases for J; bases not matched to a gene: 11. The CDR3 nucleotides are TGTGCCAGCAGTTATCGACAGGGTAATTTTGGCTACACCTTC. It codes for CASSYRQGNFGYTF.

The chain has TRBV30 and TRBJ1-4; TRBD1 agrees at 10 bases. Germline V lookup: CDR1 GTSNPN, CDR2 SVGIG (reference sequence). This CDR3 is 14 amino acids long. J lost 4 bases, V lost 8 bases, and 7 bases had no gene match. As DNA, the CDR3 is TGTGCCCTCGGGGGGGACAGGGGTAATGAAAAACTGTTTTTT. Amino acid sequence: CALGGDRGNEKLFF.

The chain has TRBV7-2 and TRBJ2-7; TRBD2 agrees at 11 bases. The germline gives CDR1 SGHTA, CDR2 FQGNSA. Trimming at V came to 6 bases and at J to 4 bases, leaving 5 bases not matched to a gene. This CDR3 contains 14 residues. Here the CDR3 DNA reads TGTGCCAGCAGTTCATGGACTAGCGGGTACGAGCAGTACTTC. Translation: CASSSWTSGYEQYF.

CDR3 region: CASGTDTQYF. The CDR3 DNA is TGTGCCAGCGGGACAGATACGCAGTATTTT. This chain connects TRBV2 to TRBJ2-3; D unresolved. Germline V gene data show CDR1 as SNHLY and CDR2 as FYNNEI. The CDR3 covers 10 residues. V dropped 8 bases and J dropped 3 bases, with 3 bases sitting between them.

The gene calls are TRBV5-1 and TRBJ1-3; D is unclear. The CDR3 covers 15 residues. Between the trimmed V and J ends, which lost 0 bases and 5 bases, there was a span of 12 bases. The germline CDR1 and CDR2 sequences are SGHRS and YFSETQ. CDR3 bases: TGCGCCAGCAGCTTGGAATGGGGTTCCAGAAACACCATATATTTT. Translated: CASSLEWGSRNTIYF.

This clone came up once. The chain is built from TRBV24-1 and TRBJ2-2, with D tentatively TRBD2 (5 bases). This CDR3 spans 15 amino acids. Per the germline V gene, CDR1 is KGHDR and CDR2 is SFDVKD. Trimming cost V 3 bases and J 3 bases, with 10 bases left between them. The CDR3 sequence: CATSDIGVYTGELFF. Written as DNA, the CDR3 is TGTGCCACCAGTGATATCGGGGTATACACCGGGGAGCTGTTTTTT.

The chain couples TRBV6-2 or TRBV6-3 to TRBJ2-1; a possible D gene is TRBD2 (6 bases). Germline CDR1 MNHEY, CDR2 SVGEGT. Between the trimmed V and J ends, which lost 5 bases and 7 bases, there was a span of 18 bases. The CDR3 runs 15 residues. In DNA form, the CDR3 reads TGTGCCAGCAGTCCACGCGGGACGGGAAGGAATGAGCAGTTCTTC. It encodes CASSPRGTGRNEQFF.

The chain recombines TRBV10-2 with TRBJ2-7; possibly TRBD1 for D (5 bases). V shed 4 bases and J shed 3 bases, with 13 bases lying between them. The germline gives CDR1 WSHSY, CDR2 SAAADI. The CDR3 sequence is 14 residues long. DNA for the CDR3: TGCGCCAGCAGTGGAGGACACCCAATCTACGAGCAGTACTTC. Protein sequence: CASSGGHPIYEQYF.

The chain is built from TRBV28 and TRBJ1-1, with D uncertain. Germline lookup yields CDR1 MDHEN and CDR2 SYDVKM. The V and J ends lost 6 bases and 6 bases respectively, with 14 bases between them. CDR3 length: 13 residues. In nucleotides, the CDR3 is TGTGCCAGCAGGGGAGGTGGGGTGGCTGAAGCTTTCTTT. Amino acid sequence: CASRGGGVAEAFF.

Notes on this clone: The sample carries other DNA sequences with the same CDR3. The chain carries TRBV12-3 or TRBV12-4 and TRBJ2-1; D is unclear. The ends were cut back, 6 bases at V and 10 bases at J, with 10 bases in the middle. This CDR3 spans 11 amino acids. DNA for the CDR3: TGTGCCAGCAGCTTGGGTGGAGAGCAGTTCTTC. This encodes CASSLGGEQFF.

This clone has only one observation. The genes are TRBV18 and TRBJ1-4; 8 nucleotides align to TRBD1. V trimming: 6 bases; J trimming: 8 bases; junction bases outside the gene matches: 8. This CDR3 has 14 residues. Germline values: CDR1 KGHSH, CDR2 LQKENI. CDR3 in DNA: TGTGCCAGCTCCGCAGGGGGCTGGGGAGAAAAACTGTTTTTT. Its protein is CASSAGGWGEKLFF.

The chain is built from TRBV5-6 and TRBJ1-2, with a tentative D call TRBD1 (5 bases). Germline V gives CDR1 SGHDT, CDR2 YYEEEE. V was trimmed by 2 bases and J by 8 bases, leaving 13 bases between them. The CDR3 has 13 amino acids. CDR3: CASSLQVLKGYTF. The CDR3 nucleotides read TGTGCCAGCAGCTTACAGGTATTGAAAGGCTACACCTTC. Full variable domain (rest looked up from reference TRBV5-6 and TRBJ1-2): DAGVTQSPTHLIKTRGQQVTLRCSPKSGHDTVSWYQQALGQGPQFIFQYYEEEERQRGNFPDRFSGHQFPNYSSELNVNALLLGDSALYLCASSLQVLKGYTFGSGTRLTVV.

The V call is TRBV5-4, the J call TRBJ2-7; D is perhaps TRBD2 (6 bases). The ends were cut back, 4 bases at V and 3 bases at J, with 14 bases in the middle. The CDR3 sequence is 14 residues long. Germline CDR1 and CDR2: SGHNT and YYREEE (reference sequence). The CDR3 bases are TGTGCCAGCAGCCCCGGAGCGGGCGACTACGAGCAGTACTTC. Protein: CASSPGAGDYEQYF.

The rearrangement links TRBV10-3 to TRBJ2-2, with TRBD1 matching over 9 bases. J was trimmed by 2 bases and V by 2 bases; bases with no gene match: 6. CDR3 size: 17 residues. The germline CDR1 and CDR2 sequences are ENHRY and SYGVKD. As DNA, the CDR3 is TGTGCCATCAGTGAGCATGGGACAGGGAAAAACACCGGGGAGCTGTTTTTT. The encoded protein is CAISEHGTGKNTGELFF.

The chain combines TRBV4-3 with TRBJ1-2, with TRBD1 identical over 9 bases. CDR3 size: 16 residues. Germline V gene lookup returns CDR1 LGHNA and CDR2 YSLEER. J gave up 2 bases and V 4 bases, and 8 bases lay outside the gene matches. The CDR3 nucleotides are TGCGCCAGCAGCCCAAGTCCCGGGACAGGGAACTATGGCTACACCTTC. This codes for CASSPSPGTGNYGYTF.

The chain links TRBV19 to TRBJ2-1; 7 bases fit TRBD2. Trimming removed 7 bases from V and 7 bases from J; junction bases left unmatched: 16. Germline V gene sequence: CDR1 LNHDA, CDR2 SQIVND (reference sequence). This CDR3 spans 16 amino acids. CDR3 nucleotides: TGTGCCAGTACCCTCCGGGGAGCGGGGCTTGGGAATGAGCAGTTCTTC. Protein product: CASTLRGAGLGNEQFF.

The V call is TRBV6-5, the J call TRBJ1-1; D not certain. With 8 bases removed from V and 3 bases from J, the gap between germline ends came to 16 bases. The CDR3 contains 14 residues. CDR1 MNHEY and CDR2 SVGAGI come from the germline V gene. In DNA form, the CDR3 reads TGTGCCAGCCTCGGAGGAGAAGCGTACACTGAAGCTTTCTTT. This codes for CASLGGEAYTEAFF.

There are a few counts of this clone. The V call is TRBV5-1, the J call TRBJ1-4, with D unclear. Per the germline V gene, CDR1 is SGHRS and CDR2 is YFSETQ. The CDR3 contains 14 residues. V lost 0 bases, J lost 7 bases, and 10 bases lay in between. The CDR3 nucleotides read TGCGCCAGCAGCTTGGCGCTGGGGAGTGAAAAACTGTTTTTT. Protein sequence: CASSLALGSEKLFF.

The chain joins TRBV6-1 to TRBJ1-5, with a tentative D call TRBD1 (6 bases). Germline loops: CDR1 MNHNS, CDR2 SASEGT. The CDR3 is 16 amino acids. Trimming took off 4 bases at V and 5 bases at J, with 18 bases between the two ends. The CDR3, as DNA: TGTGCCAGCAGTGGCGCCGCCGGACAGCCCTATCAGCCCCAGCATTTT. Protein sequence: CASSGAAGQPYQPQHF.